These 2 T cell receptor beta chains came from one sample sequenced in a study of early T cells in non-severe SARS-CoV-2 infection. Using its own MiXCR run on the 5' RACE reads, TCRdb lists one record per CDR3 protein. The data hold tens of thousands of distinct CDR3 sequences, with more than 9% observed a single time. The sequenced sample was whole blood. The receptor set was obtained from an adult who was a healthcare worker with PCR-confirmed SARS-CoV-2 infection or an uninfected control (not recorded which).

This clonotype was counted at least ten times. The chain has TRBV6-2 or TRBV6-3 and TRBJ2-5, with a weak D call TRBD1 (5 bases). Trimming left V 1 base short and J 5 bases short, with 11 bases between. Germline V gives CDR1 MNHEY, CDR2 SVGEGT. The CDR3 is 14 amino acids. CDR3 coding DNA: TGTGCCAGCAGTTACTACAACTCAGGGGAGACCCAGTACTTC. Protein: CASSYYNSGETQYF.

The rearrangement links TRBV28 to TRBJ2-2; D ambiguous. Germline V gene lookup returns CDR1 MDHEN and CDR2 SYDVKM. Trimming left V 2 bases short and J 4 bases short, with 8 bases between. The CDR3 consists of 14 residues. CDR3 residues: CASSLRGVTGELFF. In DNA, the CDR3 is TGTGCCAGCAGTTTACGCGGCGTCACCGGGGAGCTGTTTTTT.